This T cell receptor (beta chain) was profiled in a study of shared clonotypes between healthy human individuals (dated by TCRdb to the early 2020s). As for the study more broadly: Three men and a couple of women, aged 18 to 49 years, made up the cohort. Per donor, three plates each were used for CD4 naive and CD4 memory, two for CD8 naive, and one for CD8 memory. To estimate repertoire size and how much clonotypes are shared between individuals, the study performed deep sequencing of blood TCR repertoires from about five healthy adults. Different laboratories and diverse techniques were used to prepare libraries and sequence TCR repertoires, to increase sequencing depth and limit assay-specific biases. Each donor's leukapheresis produced roughly between roughly 0.94 and 9.5 billion PBMCs.

The donors were healthy, HIV-negative adults who had no recently reported acute infections or vaccinations. Every donor was a Caucasian adult residing in Nashville, Tennessee, USA. Magnetic negative selection was used to enrich CD4+ T cells, after which naive cells were positively selected on CD45RA and the negative fraction became the memory subset. Blood was collected by leukapheresis, and PBMCs were isolated by Ficoll-Histopaque density gradient centrifugation and then cryopreserved in liquid nitrogen vapor phase. Analytical flow cytometry was used to check the purity and quantity of each magnetically sorted T cell population. Genomic DNA was isolated from every sorted fraction and measured by UV absorbance on a Nanodrop 2000c. V is trimmed back by 3 bases and J by 3 bases, and the junction contains 7 bases that no gene match accounts for. Including cysteine and phenylalanine, the CDR3 has 15 amino acids. The only DNA kept is the CDR3, 45 bases in frame from the first base. Reading the germline V gene (reference sequence) gives CDR1 SEHNR and CDR2 FQNEAQ.

General study outcomes and caveats: Even with the large sequencing depth, rarefaction of the sorted-subset datasets indicated that sequencing was incomplete. Across a few donors, about 4.5% of naive CD4, approximately 3.5% of naive CD8, about 2% of memory CD4, and over 0.35% of memory CD8 clonotypes were shared. Sampling was limited to blood, and TCR repertoires in tissue likely differ from TCR repertoires in blood. Pairwise subsampling indicated that sequencing depth was expected to affect the degree of clonotype sharing among donors. Clonotypes shared by all four sorted-subset donors showed higher generation probabilities than non-shared clonotypes. Estimated clonotype richness was generally larger for naive than for memory subsets. Because the study included only a small number of donors, the genetic and exposure-history diversity represented was limited.

Using the deep immunoSEQ assay, multiplex PCR amplified TCR CDR3 regions from genomic DNA. Genomic DNA extracted from each cell subset was distributed evenly over all wells of several immunoSEQ 96-well plates, and each plate served as one replicate. For sorted subsets, about 200 ng genomic DNA, equal to about 30,000 T cell genomes, was loaded into each replicate PCR. Purified libraries were measured with a Qubit 3.0 fluorometer, size-checked on a Bioanalyzer 2100, and measured again with the KAPA Library Quantification kit. Every immunoSEQ 96-well plate was sequenced on a separate single-read 150-cycle Illumina NextSeq 550 flow cell. The paper's processing steps were these. Because only junctional sequences without quality scores were contained in the immunoSEQ output, filtering matching that applied to full-length reads could not be performed. To assign V/J genes and CDR3, sequences were annotated using PyIR, a Python wrapper for IgBLAST v1.9, with IMGT germline references. Reads were removed for weak V/J assignments (E-value above 1e-6), missing CDR3, stop codons, out-of-frame junctions, or ambiguous translated residues. V3J clonotypes were defined by identical inferred V gene, J gene, and CDR3 amino acid sequence. The percentage overlap between two repertoires was calculated by dividing the number of shared unique clonotypes by the size of the smaller repertoire. Three approaches were used to assess repertoire richness: RTK rarefaction, the Chao1 estimator, and Recon v2.1 estimates of unobserved clonotypes. Generation probabilities were computed with OLGA for all TCRbeta clonotypes obtained by the gDNA method from several donors. TCRdb retrieved this table from immuneACCESS and kept in-frame rearrangements only. Not all clones are present; in checked studies, unresolved V genes account for under half, and no reason is known for the remainder. V, J and clone size reflect that table, while D and trimming were determined from the DNA. The sample profile shows a few million clones; more than 80% of them were found once. Of the sample, over 0.12% is held by the ten largest clones.

Comments on this clone: What antigen it recognizes has not been identified. Within one base of it there is no much larger clone, and no base qualities were kept.

The sequence came from a man aged 18-30 years in good health. The sequence links TRBV7-9 to TRBJ1-1, and TRBD1 matches 7 of the central bases. The sequencing input was naive CD4+ T cells sorted from blood. The sample's cell subset or site, from its label and the paper: CD45RA+ positively selected. The CDR3 amino acid sequence is: CASSFYRGWDTEAFF. The nucleotides read TGTGCCAGCAGCTTCTACAGGGGTTGGGACACTGAAGCTTTCTTT.